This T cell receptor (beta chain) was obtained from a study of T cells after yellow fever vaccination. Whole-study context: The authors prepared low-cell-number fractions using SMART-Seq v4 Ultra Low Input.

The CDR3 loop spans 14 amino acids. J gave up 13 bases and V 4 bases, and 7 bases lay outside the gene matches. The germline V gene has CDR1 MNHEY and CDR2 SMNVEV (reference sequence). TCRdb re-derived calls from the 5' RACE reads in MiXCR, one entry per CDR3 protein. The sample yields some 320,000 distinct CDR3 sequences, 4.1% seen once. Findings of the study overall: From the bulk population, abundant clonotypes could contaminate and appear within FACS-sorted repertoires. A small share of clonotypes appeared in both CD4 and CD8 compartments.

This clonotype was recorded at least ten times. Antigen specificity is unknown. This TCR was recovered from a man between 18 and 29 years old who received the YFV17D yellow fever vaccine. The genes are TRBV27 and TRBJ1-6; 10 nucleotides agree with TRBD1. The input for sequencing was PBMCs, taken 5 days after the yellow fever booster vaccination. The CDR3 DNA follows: TGTGCCAGCAGTTCGGGACAGGGGACCCCGCCCCTCCACTTT. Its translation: CASSSGQGTPPLHF.